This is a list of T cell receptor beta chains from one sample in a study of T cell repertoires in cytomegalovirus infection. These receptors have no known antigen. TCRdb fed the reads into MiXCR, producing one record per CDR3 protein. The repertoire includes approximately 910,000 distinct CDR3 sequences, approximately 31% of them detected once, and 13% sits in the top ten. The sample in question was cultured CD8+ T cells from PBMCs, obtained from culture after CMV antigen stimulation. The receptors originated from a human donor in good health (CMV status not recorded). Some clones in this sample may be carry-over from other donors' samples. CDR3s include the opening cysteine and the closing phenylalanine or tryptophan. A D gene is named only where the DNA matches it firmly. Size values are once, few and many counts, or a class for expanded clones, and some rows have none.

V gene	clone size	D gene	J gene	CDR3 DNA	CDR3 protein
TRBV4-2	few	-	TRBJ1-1	TGTGCCAGCAGCCAAGATAGGCGGCAGGGAGGGCTCGGCACTGAAGCTTTCTTT	CASSQDRRQGGLGTEAFF
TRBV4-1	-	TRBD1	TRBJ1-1	TGCGCCAGCAGCCACCGACCAGGACAGGCGAACACTGAAGCTTTCTTT	CASSHRPGQANTEAFF
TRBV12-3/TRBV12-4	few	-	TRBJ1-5	TGTGCCAGCAAACAGGACAATCAGCCCCAGCATTTT	CASKQDNQPQHF
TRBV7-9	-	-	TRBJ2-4	TGTGCCAGCAGCTTAGCGGAGGCAGGGAAAAACATTCAGTACTTC	CASSLAEAGKNIQYF
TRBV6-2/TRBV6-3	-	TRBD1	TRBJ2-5	TGTGCCAGCACCTGGACAGGGGGGGACCTGGAGACCCAGTACTTC	CASTWTGGDLETQYF
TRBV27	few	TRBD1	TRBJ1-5	TGTGCCAGCAGAGCGCGTACAGGGGTCAATCAGCCCCAGCATTTT	CASRARTGVNQPQHF
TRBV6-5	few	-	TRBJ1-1	TGTGCCAGCAGTTCCCTGGCAGGGAGTACCACTGAAGCTTTCTTT	CASSSLAGSTTEAFF
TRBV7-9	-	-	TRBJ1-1	TGTGCCAGCAGCTTAGAGGCAGGCGGTAGCACTGAAGCTTTCTTT	CASSLEAGGSTEAFF
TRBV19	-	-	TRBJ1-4	TGTGCCAGTAGTACTGCGACTCCCCCACAGGGAGGAAATGAAAAACTGTTTTTT	CASSTATPPQGGNEKLFF
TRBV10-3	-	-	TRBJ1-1	TGTGCCATCAGCGATAGACAGGAGGACACTGAAGCTTTCTTT	CAISDRQEDTEAFF
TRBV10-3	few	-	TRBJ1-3	TGTGCCATCAGTGAGTCCAGGGGCAACACCATATATTTT	CAISESRGNTIYF
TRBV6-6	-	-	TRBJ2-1	TGTGCCAGCAGCCACGCTGTTCATGAGCAGTTCTTC	CASSHAVHEQFF
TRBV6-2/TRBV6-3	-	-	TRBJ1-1	TGTGCCAGCAGTTCCATTCCCGACCAGGCGGGCACTGAAGCTTTCTTT	CASSSIPDQAGTEAFF
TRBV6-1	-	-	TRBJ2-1	TGTGCCACCAGAGGGGTTATGTACAATGAGCAGTTCTTC	CATRGVMYNEQFF
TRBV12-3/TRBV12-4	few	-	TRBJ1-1	TGTGCCAGCAGACAGAGGAAGACCTTGAACACTGAAGCTTTCTTT	CASRQRKTLNTEAFF
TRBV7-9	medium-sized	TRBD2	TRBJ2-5	TGTGCCAGCAGCGGGACTAGCGGGCTCTACCAAGAGACCCAGTACTTC	CASSGTSGLYQETQYF
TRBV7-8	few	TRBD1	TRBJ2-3	TGTGCCAGCAGCCGGACAGGTTTTTCTGATACGCAGTATTTT	CASSRTGFSDTQYF
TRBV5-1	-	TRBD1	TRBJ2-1	TGCGCCAGCAGCTTGGACCCCGACAGGGAACCGTACAATGAGCAGTTCTTC	CASSLDPDREPYNEQFF
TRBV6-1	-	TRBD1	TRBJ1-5	TGTGCCAGCAGTGGCACAGGGGGTAGGGAGCTCCAGCATTTT	CASSGTGGRELQHF
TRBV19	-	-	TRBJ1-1	TGTGCCAGTAGTACAGGGCCCGCAAGATTTCGCCCTGAAGCTTTCTTT	CASSTGPARFRPEAFF
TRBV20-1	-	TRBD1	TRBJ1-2	TGCAGTGCTAGAAACAGGGGTGACTATGGCTACACCTTC	CSARNRGDYGYTF
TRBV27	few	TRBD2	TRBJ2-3	TGTGCCAGCAGTTTAGCGGGGGGGATAGATACGCAGTATTTT	CASSLAGGIDTQYF
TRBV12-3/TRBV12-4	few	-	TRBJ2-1	TGTGCCAGCAGTTGGACCCAAAGCTCCTACAATGAGCAGTTCTTC	CASSWTQSSYNEQFF
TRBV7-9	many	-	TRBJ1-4	TGTGCCAGCAGCTTAATAGGGCGAGACGAAAAACTGTTTTTT	CASSLIGRDEKLFF
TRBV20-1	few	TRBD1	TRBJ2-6	TGCAGTGCTGGAGACAGGGGCTCTGGGGCCAACGTCCTGACTTTC	CSAGDRGSGANVLTF
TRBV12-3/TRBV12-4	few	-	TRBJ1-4	TGTGCCAGCAGTTTAGCCAACGGGGCGGAAAAACTGTTTTTT	CASSLANGAEKLFF
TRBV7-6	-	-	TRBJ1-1	TGTGCCAGCAGCATCCCACAGGGAATGGACACTGAAGCTTTCTTT	CASSIPQGMDTEAFF
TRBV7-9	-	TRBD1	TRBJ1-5	TGTGCCAGCAGCTTTAGTTGGGAACCGGACAGGGAAACTAATCAGCCCCAGCATTTT	CASSFSWEPDRETNQPQHF
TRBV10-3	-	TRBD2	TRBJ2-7	TGTGCCATCAGGACTAGCGGTCGACCCTACGAGCAGTACTTC	CAIRTSGRPYEQYF
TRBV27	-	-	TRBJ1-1	TGTGCCAGCAGTTTGTACGGCGTTGTTGATTTATCCACTGAAGCTTTCTTT	CASSLYGVVDLSTEAFF
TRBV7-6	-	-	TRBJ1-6	TGTGCCAGCAACCCCCGGACAGAAAATTCACCCCTCCACTTT	CASNPRTENSPLHF
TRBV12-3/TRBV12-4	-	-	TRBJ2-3	TGTGCCAGCGTGATGGGTGGTGATACGCAGTATTTT	CASVMGGDTQYF
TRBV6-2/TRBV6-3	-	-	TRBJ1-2	TGTGCCAGCAGTTCCCGGGACGAGGCAGACTATGGCTACACCTTC	CASSSRDEADYGYTF
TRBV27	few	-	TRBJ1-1	TGTCGAGCGACAAAAGCTTTCTTT	CRATKAFF
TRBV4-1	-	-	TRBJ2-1	TGCGCCAGCAGCCAGGGCAGGGGACTGTGGACCTACAATGAGCAGTTCTTC	CASSQGRGLWTYNEQFF
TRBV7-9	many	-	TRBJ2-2	TGTGCCAGCAGCTTAATCCAGACACTGAACACCGGGGAGCTGTTTTTT	CASSLIQTLNTGELFF
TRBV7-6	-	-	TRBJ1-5	TGTGCCAGCAGCCGTGGACGGGCACAGGGTCAGCCCCGGCATTTT	CASSRGRAQGQPRHF
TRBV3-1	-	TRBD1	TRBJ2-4	TGTGCCAGCAGCTCTTCCGGGACAGGGTTTCCCAAAAACATTCAGTACTTC	CASSSSGTGFPKNIQYF
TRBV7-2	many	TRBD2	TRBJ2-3	TGTGCCAGCAGCGAGGACTTAGCGGGGAGCACAGATACGCAGTATTTT	CASSEDLAGSTDTQYF
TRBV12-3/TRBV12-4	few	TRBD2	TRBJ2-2	TGTGCCATCGGACTAGCCTTAAGCACCGGGGAGCTGTTTTTT	CAIGLALSTGELFF
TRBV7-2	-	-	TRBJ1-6	TGTGCCAGCAGCTTACAGGAGACCTATAATTCACCCCTCCACTTT	CASSLQETYNSPLHF
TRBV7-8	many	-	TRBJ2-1	TGTGCCAGCAGCTTATATAAAAGCTCCTACAATGAGCAGTTCTTC	CASSLYKSSYNEQFF
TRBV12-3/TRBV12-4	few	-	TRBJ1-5	TGTGCCAGCAGTCCTGGGGACAACAATCAGCCCCAGCATTTT	CASSPGDNNQPQHF
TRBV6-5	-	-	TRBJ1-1	TGTGCCAGCGAGGGAGAGAGTGAAGCTTTCTTT	CASEGESEAFF
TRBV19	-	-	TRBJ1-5	TGTGCCAGTAGTAACCAGGGGTTTGGCAATCAGCCCCAGCATTTT	CASSNQGFGNQPQHF
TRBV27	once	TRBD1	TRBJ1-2	TGTGCCAGCAGTTTACGGGGGACAGCCGAGAGCTACACCTTC	CASSLRGTAESYTF
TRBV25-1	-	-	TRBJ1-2	TGTGCCAGCAGTGATGGATGGAACCTCCATGGCTACACCTTC	CASSDGWNLHGYTF
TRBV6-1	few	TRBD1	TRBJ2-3	TGTGCCAGCAGTTCCCGGGACAGGGAACCAGATACGCAGTATTTT	CASSSRDREPDTQYF
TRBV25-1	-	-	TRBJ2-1	TGTGCCAGCAGTGATCCTTCAGGGAAAGAACGAGGGAATGAGCAGTTCTTC	CASSDPSGKERGNEQFF
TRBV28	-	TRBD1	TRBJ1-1	TGTGCCAGCAGTTTCCCCCCCTTACAGGGGGCCACTGAAGCTTTCTTT	CASSFPPLQGATEAFF
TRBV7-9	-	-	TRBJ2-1	TGTGCCAGCAGCTTAGCGCCGGGAATGGAACAGTTCTTC	CASSLAPGMEQFF